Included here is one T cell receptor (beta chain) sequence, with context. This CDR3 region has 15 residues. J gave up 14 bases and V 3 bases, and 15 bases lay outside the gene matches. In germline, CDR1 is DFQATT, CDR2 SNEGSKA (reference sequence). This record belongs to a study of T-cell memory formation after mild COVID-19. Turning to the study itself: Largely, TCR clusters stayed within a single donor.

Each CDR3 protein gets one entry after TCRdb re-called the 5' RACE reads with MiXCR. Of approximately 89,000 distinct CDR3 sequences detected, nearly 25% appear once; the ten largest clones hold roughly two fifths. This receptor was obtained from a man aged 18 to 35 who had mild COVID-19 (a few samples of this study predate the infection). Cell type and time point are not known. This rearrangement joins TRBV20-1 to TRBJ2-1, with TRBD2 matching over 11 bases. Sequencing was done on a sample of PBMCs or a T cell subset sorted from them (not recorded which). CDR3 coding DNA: TGCAGTGCTAGGCTCGTCGCTAGCGGGGGGCCGAGAAAGTTCTTC. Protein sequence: CSARLVASGGPRKFF.